This T cell receptor beta chain was captured by sequencing in a study of cytomegalovirus exposure and HLA in healthy donors. Researchers ran the PCR with 60 Vbeta and 13 Jbeta primers. Profiled with immunoSEQ multiplex PCR; TCRdb holds only in-frame clones, not every one. In the table there are 150,000 to 200,000 clones, approximately 71% of which are singletons. The CDR3 loop spans 16 amino acids. This clone was picked up a small number of times. The TCR comes from a girl aged 10-17 years in good health and CMV-seronegative. The chain combines TRBV21-1 with TRBJ1-2. TRBV21-1 represents a pseudogene. Sequencing used PBMCs. DNA of the CDR3: TGTGCCAGCAGCACCCCAGGACGGAGGCCAGAGGGTGGCTACACCTTC. Translation gives CASSTPGRRPEGGYTF.